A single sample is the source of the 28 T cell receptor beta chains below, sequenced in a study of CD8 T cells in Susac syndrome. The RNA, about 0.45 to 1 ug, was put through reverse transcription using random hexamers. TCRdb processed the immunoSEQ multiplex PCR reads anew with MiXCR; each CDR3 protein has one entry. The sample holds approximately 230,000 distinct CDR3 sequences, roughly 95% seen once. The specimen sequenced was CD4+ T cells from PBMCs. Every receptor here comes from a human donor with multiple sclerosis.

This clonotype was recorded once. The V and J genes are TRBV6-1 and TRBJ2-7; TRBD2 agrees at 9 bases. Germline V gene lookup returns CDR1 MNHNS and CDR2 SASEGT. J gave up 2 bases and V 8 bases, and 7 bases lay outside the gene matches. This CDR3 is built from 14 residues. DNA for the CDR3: TGTGCCAGCGGCGAGACTAGCGGAGCCTACGAGCAGTACGTC. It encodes CASGETSGAYEQYV.

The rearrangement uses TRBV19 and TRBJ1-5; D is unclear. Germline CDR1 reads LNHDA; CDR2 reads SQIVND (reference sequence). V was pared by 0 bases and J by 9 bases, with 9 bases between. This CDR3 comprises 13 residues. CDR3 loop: CASSIDRLGPQHF. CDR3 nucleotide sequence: TGTGCCAGTAGTATAGATCGCTTGGGGCCCCAGCATTTT. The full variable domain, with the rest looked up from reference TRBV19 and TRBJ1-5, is DGGITQSPKYLFRKEGQNVTLSCEQNLNHDAMYWYRQDPGQGLRLIYYSQIVNDFQKGDIAEGYSVSREKKESFPLTVTSAQKNPTAFYLCASSIDRLGPQHFGDGTRLSIL.

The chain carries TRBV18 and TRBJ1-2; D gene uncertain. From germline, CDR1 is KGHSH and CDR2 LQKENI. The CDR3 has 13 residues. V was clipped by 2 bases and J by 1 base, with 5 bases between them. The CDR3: CASSPNLNYGYTF. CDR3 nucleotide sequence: TGTGCCAGCTCACCAAATCTTAACTATGGCTACACCTTC.

The CDR3 protein is CASSPLPIQDTQYF. The CDR3 DNA follows: TGTGCCAGCTCACCTCTACCAATTCAGGATACGCAGTATTTT. The chain has TRBV18 and TRBJ2-3; D not resolved. The ends were cut back, 3 bases at V and 6 bases at J, with 13 bases in the middle. CDR1 is KGHSH and CDR2 is LQKENI in the germline V gene. The CDR3 is 14 amino acids.

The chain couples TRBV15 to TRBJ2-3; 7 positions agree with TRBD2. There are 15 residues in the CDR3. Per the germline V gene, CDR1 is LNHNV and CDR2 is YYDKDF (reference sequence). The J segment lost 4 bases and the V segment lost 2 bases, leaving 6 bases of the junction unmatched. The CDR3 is CATSRPSGTSDTQYF. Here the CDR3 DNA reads TGTGCCACCAGCAGACCCAGCGGGACTTCAGATACGCAGTATTTT. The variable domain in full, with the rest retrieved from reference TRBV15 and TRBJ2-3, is DAMVIQNPRYQVTQFGKPVTLSCSQTLNHNVMYWYQQKSSQAPKLLFHYYDKDFNNEADTPDNFQSRRPNTSFCFLDIRSPGLGDTAMYLCATSRPSGTSDTQYFGPGTRLTVL.

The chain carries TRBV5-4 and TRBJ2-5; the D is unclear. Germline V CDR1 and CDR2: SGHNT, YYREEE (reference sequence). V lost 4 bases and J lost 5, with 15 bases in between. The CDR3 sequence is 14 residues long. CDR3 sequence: CASSQLGRIETQYF. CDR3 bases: TGTGCCAGCAGCCAGCTCGGACGTATTGAGACCCAGTACTTC.

CDR3 in DNA: TGTGCCAGCAGCTTGGGGACAGGGAGCCACCACGAGCAGTACTTC. Protein: CASSLGTGSHHEQYF. The V call is TRBV5-6, the J call TRBJ2-7, with 8 bases aligning to TRBD1. With V trimmed by 0 bases and J by 5 bases, 7 bases remained unmatched. The CDR3 is made up of 15 amino acids. Germline CDR1 is SGHDT and CDR2 is YYEEEE. The variable domain in full, with the rest retrieved from reference TRBV5-6 and TRBJ2-7, is DAGVTQSPTHLIKTRGQQVTLRCSPKSGHDTVSWYQQALGQGPQFIFQYYEEEERQRGNFPDRFSGHQFPNYSSELNVNALLLGDSALYLCASSLGTGSHHEQYFGPGTRLTVT.

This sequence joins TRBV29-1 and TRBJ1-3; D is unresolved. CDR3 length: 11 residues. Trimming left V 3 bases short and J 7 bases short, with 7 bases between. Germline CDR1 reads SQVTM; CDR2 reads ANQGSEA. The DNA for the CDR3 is TGCAGCGTTGAGCTTGGGAACACCATATATTTT. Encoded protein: CSVELGNTIYF.

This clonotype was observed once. The CDR3 reads CASSVGVETGELFF. The CDR3 bases are TGTGCCAGCAGCGTTGGGGTAGAAACCGGGGAGCTGTTTTTT. V and J are TRBV9 and TRBJ2-2; D call uncertain. From germline, CDR1 is SGDLS and CDR2 YYNGEE. This CDR3 is 14 amino acids long. Trimming left V 2 bases short and J 5 bases short, with 10 bases between.

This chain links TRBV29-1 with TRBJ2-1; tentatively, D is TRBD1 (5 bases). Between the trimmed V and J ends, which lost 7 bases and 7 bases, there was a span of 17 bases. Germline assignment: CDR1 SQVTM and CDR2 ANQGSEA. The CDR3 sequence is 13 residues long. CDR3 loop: CSAPRPGLNEQFF. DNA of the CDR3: TGCAGCGCCCCTCGTCCAGGGTTGAATGAGCAGTTCTTC.

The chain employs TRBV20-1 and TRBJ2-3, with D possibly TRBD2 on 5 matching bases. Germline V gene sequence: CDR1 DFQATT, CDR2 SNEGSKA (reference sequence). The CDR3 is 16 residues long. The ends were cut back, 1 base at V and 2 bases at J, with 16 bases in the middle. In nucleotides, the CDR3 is TGCAGTGCTAGAGCGAGTGAGGACTTTAACACAGATACGCAGTATTTT. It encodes CSARASEDFNTDTQYF.

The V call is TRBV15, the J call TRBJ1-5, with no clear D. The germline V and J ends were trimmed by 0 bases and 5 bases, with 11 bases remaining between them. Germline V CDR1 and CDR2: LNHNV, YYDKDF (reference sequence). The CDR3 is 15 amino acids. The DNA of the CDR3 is TGTGCCACCAGCAGAGAGTCGGCAGCAGATCAGCCCCAGCATTTT. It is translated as CATSRESAADQPQHF.

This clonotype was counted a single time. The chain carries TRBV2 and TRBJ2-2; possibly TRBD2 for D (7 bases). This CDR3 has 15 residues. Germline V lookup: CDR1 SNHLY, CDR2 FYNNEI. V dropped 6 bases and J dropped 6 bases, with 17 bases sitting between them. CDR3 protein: CASRGRDNLSGELFF. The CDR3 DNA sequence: TGTGCCAGCAGGGGGAGGGACAATTTATCCGGGGAGCTGTTTTTT.

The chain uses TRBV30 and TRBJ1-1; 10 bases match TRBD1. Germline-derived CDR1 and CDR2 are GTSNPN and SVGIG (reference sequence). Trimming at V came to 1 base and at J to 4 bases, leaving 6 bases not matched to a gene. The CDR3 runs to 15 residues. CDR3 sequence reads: CAWSGPTGGFTEAFF. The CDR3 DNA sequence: TGTGCCTGGAGTGGGCCGACAGGGGGCTTCACTGAAGCTTTCTTT.

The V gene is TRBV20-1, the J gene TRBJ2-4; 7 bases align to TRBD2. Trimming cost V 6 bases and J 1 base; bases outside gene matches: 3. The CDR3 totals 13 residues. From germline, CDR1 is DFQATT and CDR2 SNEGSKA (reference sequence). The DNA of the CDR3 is TGCAGTGCCTGGGGGGGTGCCAAAAACATTCAGTACTTC. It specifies CSAWGGAKNIQYF.

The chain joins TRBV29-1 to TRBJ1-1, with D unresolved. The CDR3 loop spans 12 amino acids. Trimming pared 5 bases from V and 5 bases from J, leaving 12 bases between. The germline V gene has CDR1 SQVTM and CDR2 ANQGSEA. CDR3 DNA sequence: TGCAGCGTTCGCCGGGTGGAGACTGAAGCTTTCTTT. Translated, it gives CSVRRVETEAFF.

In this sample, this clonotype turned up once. CDR3: CASSPTGAGGYEQYF. CDR3 sequence (DNA): TGTGCCAGCAGCCCGACTGGTGCAGGGGGCTACGAGCAGTACTTC. This chain links TRBV7-2 with TRBJ2-7; 7 bases fit TRBD1. Trimming cost V 5 bases and J 3 bases; bases outside gene matches: 10. Germline V gives CDR1 SGHTA, CDR2 FQGNSA. This CDR3 comprises 15 residues.

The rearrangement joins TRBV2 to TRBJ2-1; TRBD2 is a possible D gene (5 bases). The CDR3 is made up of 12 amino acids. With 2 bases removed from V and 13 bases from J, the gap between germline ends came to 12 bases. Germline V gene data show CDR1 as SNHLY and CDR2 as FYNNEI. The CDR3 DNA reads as TGTGCCAGCAGTGAAAGAGGGCTGGCCCAGTTCTTC. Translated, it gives CASSERGLAQFF.

The CDR3 coding sequence is TGTGCCAGCAGGGTACTTGGACTTGATGGCTACACCTTC. As protein: CASRVLGLDGYTF. The J gene is TRBJ1-2, the V gene TRBV2, with D hard to call. The CDR3 totals 13 residues. Germline CDR1 reads SNHLY; CDR2 reads FYNNEI. The V end was cut by 6 bases, the J end by 6 bases, with 14 bases between.

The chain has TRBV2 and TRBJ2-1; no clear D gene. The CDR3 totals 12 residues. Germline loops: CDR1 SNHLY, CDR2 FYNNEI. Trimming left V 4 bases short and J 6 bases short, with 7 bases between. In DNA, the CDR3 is TGTGCCAGCAGTGTCGGGTTCAATGAGCAGTTCTTC. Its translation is CASSVGFNEQFF.

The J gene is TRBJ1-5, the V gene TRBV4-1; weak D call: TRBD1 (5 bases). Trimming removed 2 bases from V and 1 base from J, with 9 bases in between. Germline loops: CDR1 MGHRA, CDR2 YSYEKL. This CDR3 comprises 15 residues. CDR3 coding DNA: TGCGCCAGCAGCCAACCCCGACAGAGCAATCAGCCCCAGCATTTT. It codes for CASSQPRQSNQPQHF.

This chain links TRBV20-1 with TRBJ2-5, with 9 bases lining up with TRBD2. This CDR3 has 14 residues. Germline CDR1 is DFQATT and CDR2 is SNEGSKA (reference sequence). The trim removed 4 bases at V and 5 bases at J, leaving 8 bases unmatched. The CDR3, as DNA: TGCAGTGCTACTAGCGGGATTTCGGTGGAGACCCAGTACTTC. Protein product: CSATSGISVETQYF.

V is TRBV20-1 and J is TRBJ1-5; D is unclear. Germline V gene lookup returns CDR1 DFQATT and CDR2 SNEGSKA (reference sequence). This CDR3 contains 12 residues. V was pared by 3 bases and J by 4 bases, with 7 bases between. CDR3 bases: TGCAGTGCTAGCGCGGGGAATCAGCCCCAGCATTTT. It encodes CSASAGNQPQHF.

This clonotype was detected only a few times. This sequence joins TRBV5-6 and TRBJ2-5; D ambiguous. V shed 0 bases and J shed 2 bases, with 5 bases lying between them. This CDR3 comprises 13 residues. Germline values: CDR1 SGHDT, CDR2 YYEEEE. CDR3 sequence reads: CASSLEGQETQYF. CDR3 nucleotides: TGTGCCAGCAGCTTGGAGGGTCAAGAGACCCAGTACTTC.

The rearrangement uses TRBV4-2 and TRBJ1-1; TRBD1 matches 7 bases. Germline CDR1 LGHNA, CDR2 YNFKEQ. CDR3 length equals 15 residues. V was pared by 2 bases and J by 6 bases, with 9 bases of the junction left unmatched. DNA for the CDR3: TGTGCCAGCAGCCAATGGGGACAGAGCAACCCTGAAGCTTTCTTT. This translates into CASSQWGQSNPEAFF.

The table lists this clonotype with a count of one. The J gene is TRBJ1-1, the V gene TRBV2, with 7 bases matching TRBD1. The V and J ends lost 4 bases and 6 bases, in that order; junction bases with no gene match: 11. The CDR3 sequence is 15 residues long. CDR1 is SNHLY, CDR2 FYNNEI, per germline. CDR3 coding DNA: TGTGCCAGCAGTGCCGGGGAGGAGGGGGCGGCTGAAGCTTTCTTT. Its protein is CASSAGEEGAAEAFF.

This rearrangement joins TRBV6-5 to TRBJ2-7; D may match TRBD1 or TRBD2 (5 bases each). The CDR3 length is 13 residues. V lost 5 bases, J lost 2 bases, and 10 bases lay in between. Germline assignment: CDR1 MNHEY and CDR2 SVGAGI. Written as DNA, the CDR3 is TGTGCCAGCAGTCGGGGACGGACCTACGAGCAGTACGTC. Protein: CASSRGRTYEQYV.

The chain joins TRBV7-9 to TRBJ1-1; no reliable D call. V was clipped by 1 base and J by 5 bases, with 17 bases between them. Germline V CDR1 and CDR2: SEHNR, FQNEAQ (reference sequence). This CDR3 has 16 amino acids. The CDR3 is CASSLGPFRAGTEAFF. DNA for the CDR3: TGTGCCAGCAGCTTAGGTCCCTTCCGGGCGGGGACTGAAGCTTTCTTT.